This T cell receptor beta chain was identified during a study of regulatory T cells in long-lasting Graves disease. The time point is: persistent/refractory GD, antithyroid drugs over 5 years with positive TRAb. Extracted PBMC RNA gave rise to the TCR library. Arm-PCR with iRepertoire HTBI primers amplified the CDR3 regions for these TCR beta libraries. A single record per CDR3 protein comes from TCRdb applying MiXCR to the multiplex PCR reads. The sample holds 400,000 or so distinct CDR3 sequences, 23% seen once. The V end was cut by 0 bases, the J end by 7 bases, with 11 bases between. Per the germline V gene, CDR1 is SGDLS and CDR2 is YYNGEE. This CDR3 spans 14 amino acids.

The sample consisted of peripheral blood mononuclear cells (PBMCs), taken when the disease was refractory, from a patient treated with antithyroid drugs. The rearrangement uses TRBV9 and TRBJ1-5; no reliable D call. This TCR was recovered from a female donor with Graves disease. In DNA form, the CDR3 reads TGTGCCAGCAGCGTAGATGGGGAGGAGCAGCCCCAGCATTTT. Translation gives CASSVDGEEQPQHF. The whole variable domain, filled in from reference TRBV9 and TRBJ1-5, reads DSGVTQTPKHLITATGQRVTLRCSPRSGDLSVYWYQQSLDQGLQFLIQYYNGEERAKGNILERFSAQQFPDLHSELNLSSLELGDSALYFCASSVDGEEQPQHFGDGTRLSIL.